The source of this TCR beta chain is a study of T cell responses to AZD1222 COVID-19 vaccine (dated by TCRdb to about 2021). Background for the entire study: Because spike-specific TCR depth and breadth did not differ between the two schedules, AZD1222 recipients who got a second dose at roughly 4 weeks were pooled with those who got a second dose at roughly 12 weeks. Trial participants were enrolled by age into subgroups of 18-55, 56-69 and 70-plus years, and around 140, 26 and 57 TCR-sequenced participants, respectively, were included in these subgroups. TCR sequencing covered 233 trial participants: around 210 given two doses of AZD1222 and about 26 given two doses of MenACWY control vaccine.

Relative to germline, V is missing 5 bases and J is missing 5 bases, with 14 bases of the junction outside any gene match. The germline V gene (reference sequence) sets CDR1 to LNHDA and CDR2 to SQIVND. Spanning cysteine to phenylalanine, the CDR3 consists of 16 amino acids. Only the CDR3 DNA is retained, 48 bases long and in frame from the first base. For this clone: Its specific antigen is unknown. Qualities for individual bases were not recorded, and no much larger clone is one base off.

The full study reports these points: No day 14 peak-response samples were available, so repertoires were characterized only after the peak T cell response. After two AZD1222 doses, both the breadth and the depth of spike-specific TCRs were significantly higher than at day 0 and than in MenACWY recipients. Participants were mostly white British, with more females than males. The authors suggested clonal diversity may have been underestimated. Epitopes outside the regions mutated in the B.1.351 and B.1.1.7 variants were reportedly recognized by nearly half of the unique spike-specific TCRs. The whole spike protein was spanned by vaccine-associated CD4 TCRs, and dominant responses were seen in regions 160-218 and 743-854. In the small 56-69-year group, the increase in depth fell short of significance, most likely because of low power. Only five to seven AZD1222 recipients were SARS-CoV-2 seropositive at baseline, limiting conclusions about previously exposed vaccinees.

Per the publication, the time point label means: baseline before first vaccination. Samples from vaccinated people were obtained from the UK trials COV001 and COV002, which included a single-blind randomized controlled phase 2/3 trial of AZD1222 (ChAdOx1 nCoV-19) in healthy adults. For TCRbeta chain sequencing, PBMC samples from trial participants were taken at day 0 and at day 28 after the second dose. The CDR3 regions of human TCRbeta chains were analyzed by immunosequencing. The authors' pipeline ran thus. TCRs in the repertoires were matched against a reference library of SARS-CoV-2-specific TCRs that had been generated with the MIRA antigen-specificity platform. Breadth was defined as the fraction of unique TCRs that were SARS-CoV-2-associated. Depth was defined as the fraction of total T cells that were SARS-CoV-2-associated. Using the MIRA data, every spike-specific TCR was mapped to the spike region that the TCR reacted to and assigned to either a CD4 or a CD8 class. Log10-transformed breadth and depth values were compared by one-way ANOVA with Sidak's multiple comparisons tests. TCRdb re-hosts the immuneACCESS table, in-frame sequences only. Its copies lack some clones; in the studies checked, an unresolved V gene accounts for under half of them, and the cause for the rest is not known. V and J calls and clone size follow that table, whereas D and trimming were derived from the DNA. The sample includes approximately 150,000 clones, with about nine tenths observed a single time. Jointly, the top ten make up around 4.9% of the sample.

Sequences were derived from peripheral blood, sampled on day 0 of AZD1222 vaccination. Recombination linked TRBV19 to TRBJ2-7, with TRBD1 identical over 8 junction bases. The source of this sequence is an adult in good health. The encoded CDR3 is CASSPWTGRATNEQYF. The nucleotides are TGTGCCAGTAGTCCCTGGACAGGGCGGGCCACCAACGAGCAGTACTTC.